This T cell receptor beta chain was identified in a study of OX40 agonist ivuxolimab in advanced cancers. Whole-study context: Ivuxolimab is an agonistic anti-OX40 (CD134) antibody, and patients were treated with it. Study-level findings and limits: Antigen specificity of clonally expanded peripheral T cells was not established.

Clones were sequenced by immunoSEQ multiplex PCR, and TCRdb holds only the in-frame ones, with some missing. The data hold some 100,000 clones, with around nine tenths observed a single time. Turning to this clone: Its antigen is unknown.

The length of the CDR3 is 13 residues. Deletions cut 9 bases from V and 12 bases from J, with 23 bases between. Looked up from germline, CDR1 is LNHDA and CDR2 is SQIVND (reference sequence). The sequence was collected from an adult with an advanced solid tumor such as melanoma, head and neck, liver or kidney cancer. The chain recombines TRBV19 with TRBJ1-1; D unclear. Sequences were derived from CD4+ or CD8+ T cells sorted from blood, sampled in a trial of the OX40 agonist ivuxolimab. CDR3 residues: CASVSAGKGSTFF. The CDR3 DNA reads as TGTGCCAGCGTATCTGCGGGAAAGGGTTCGACTTTCTTT.